This T cell receptor (beta chain) was sequenced for a study of cytomegalovirus exposure and HLA in healthy donors. Here immunoSEQ multiplex PCR was the method, and the copy in TCRdb shows in-frame clones only, minus some. The sample holds about 76,000 clones; 94% are singletons and the top ten take roughly 1.6%. The TCR comes from a man aged 18-30 years in good health and CMV-seropositive. Sequenced: PBMCs.

In DNA form, the CDR3 reads TGTGCCAGCAGTCCTTCCGATGGGTACGGGGTCTACGAGCAGTACTTC. It encodes CASSPSDGYGVYEQYF. This chain connects TRBV28 to TRBJ2-7, with D maybe TRBD2 (5 bases). The ends were cut back, 5 bases at V and 3 bases at J, with 20 bases in the middle. The CDR3 runs 16 residues. Germline CDR1 MDHEN, CDR2 SYDVKM.